Shown below are 26 T cell receptor beta chains from a single sample sequenced in a study of early T cells in non-severe SARS-CoV-2 infection (dated by TCRdb to the early 2020s). The library was obtained by 5' RACE. The listed sequencing device is NextSeq 500. TCRdb's own reprocessing of the public reads used fastp at Q25 and MiXCR and kept productive beta chains. Entries are consolidated by CDR3 protein sequence, retaining the most common genes and DNA. In all, the sample holds more than 45,000 distinct CDR3 sequences, and 10% to 15% of those were seen once. Of the sample, around 4.7% is held by the ten largest clones. The sequencing sample was made of whole blood. The receptor source for this set is an adult who was a healthcare worker with PCR-confirmed SARS-CoV-2 infection or an uninfected control (not recorded which).

The J gene is TRBJ2-7, the V gene TRBV7-8; D call uncertain. The CDR3 sequence is 14 residues long. Trimming shortened V by 2 bases and J by 2 bases, and 10 bases separated the two germline ends. Germline CDR1 and CDR2: SGHVS and FQNEAQ. The CDR3 here is CASSLPGIAYEQYF. The CDR3 nucleotides read TGTGCCAGCAGCTTACCTGGGATCGCCTACGAGCAGTACTTC.

This clonotype has a handful of counts. This chain joins TRBV7-6 and TRBJ2-3; 12 bases align to TRBD2. CDR3 size: 19 residues. Trimming at V came to 1 base and at J to 4 bases, leaving 12 bases not matched to a gene. The germline gives CDR1 SGHVS, CDR2 FNYEAQ. This CDR3 reads CASSLGWLAGGARSDTQYF. The CDR3, as DNA: TGTGCCAGCAGCTTAGGCTGGCTAGCGGGGGGGGCCCGTTCAGATACGCAGTATTTT.

This clonotype has more than one count but fewer than ten. J is TRBJ2-5 and V is TRBV6-1; D gene ambiguous. CDR1 is MNHNS, CDR2 SASEGT, per germline. Trimming removed 8 bases from V and 7 bases from J, with 11 bases in between. The CDR3 contains 11 residues. CDR3 sequence: CASGIMGTQYF. The CDR3 DNA sequence: TGTGCCAGCGGGATCATGGGGACCCAGTACTTC.

V usage is TRBV20-1 and J usage is TRBJ2-3, with 10 bases aligning to TRBD2. The CDR3 runs 17 residues. Germline CDR1 and CDR2: DFQATT and SNEGSKA (reference sequence). V shed 2 bases and J 2 bases; nucleotides not matched to a gene: 10. This CDR3 is CSARSRSGRVATDTQYF. CDR3 nucleotides: TGCAGTGCTAGATCCCGGAGCGGGAGGGTCGCCACAGATACGCAGTATTTT.

This chain joins TRBV18 and TRBJ2-7, with D perhaps TRBD2 (6 bases). From germline, CDR1 is KGHSH and CDR2 LQKENI. The CDR3 extends over 14 amino acids. Trimming shortened V by 0 bases and J by 7 bases, and 13 bases separated the two germline ends. CDR3: CASSPPRGFGEQYF. The DNA for the CDR3 is TGTGCCAGCTCACCACCCCGGGGGTTCGGGGAGCAGTACTTC.

This chain connects TRBV5-1 to TRBJ1-4; D unclear. Germline loops: CDR1 SGHRS, CDR2 YFSETQ. V was shortened by 0 bases and J by 8 bases, with 8 bases between the two germline ends. The CDR3 runs to 13 residues. In DNA, the CDR3 is TGCGCCAGCAGCTTGGGTCCGCGGGAAAAACTGTTTTTT. It translates to CASSLGPREKLFF.

The V call is TRBV27, the J call TRBJ1-1; unclear D gene. The CDR3 covers 14 residues. V was trimmed by 4 bases and J by 2 bases, leaving 11 bases between them. Germline CDR1 MNHEY, CDR2 SMNVEV (reference sequence). Here the CDR3 DNA reads TGTGCCAGCAGTTGGAAGAATAGTAACACTGAAGCTTTCTTT. Translation: CASSWKNSNTEAFF.

This clonotype was observed at least ten times. The chain employs TRBV10-3 and TRBJ2-5, with D perhaps TRBD1 or TRBD2 (6 bases each). Trimming removed 5 bases from V and 2 bases from J, with 15 bases in between. The CDR3 spans 15 residues. In germline, CDR1 is ENHRY, CDR2 SYGVKD. This CDR3 reads CAISPDRSGQETQYF. Written as DNA, the CDR3 is TGTGCCATCAGTCCAGACAGGAGCGGGCAAGAGACCCAGTACTTC.

This clonotype turned up a few times. The chain is built from TRBV7-9 and TRBJ2-7; 7 nucleotides align to TRBD2. V shed 3 bases, J shed 1 base, and the junction held 9 bases outside the gene matches. The germline V gene has CDR1 SEHNR and CDR2 FQNEAQ (reference sequence). The length of the CDR3 is 16 residues. CDR3 in DNA: TGTGCCAGCAGCTTGGTTGTAGCGGGCTCTTCCTACGAGCAGTACTTC. The encoded protein is CASSLVVAGSSYEQYF.

The chain combines TRBV20-1 with TRBJ2-3, with 7 bases aligning to TRBD2. After removal of 6 bases from V and 4 bases from J, the junction contained 10 bases not matched to a gene. The CDR3 runs 14 residues. Per the germline V gene, CDR1 is DFQATT and CDR2 is SNEGSKA (reference sequence). The CDR3 DNA follows: TGCAGTGCCCCACCTTGGGGGGGGGCAGATACGCAGTATTTT. Translating gives CSAPPWGGADTQYF.

This clonotype was seen more than once but under ten times. V usage is TRBV28 and J usage is TRBJ2-5, with 13 bases matching TRBD2. Germline V gives CDR1 MDHEN, CDR2 SYDVKM. This CDR3 comprises 15 residues. The trim removed 5 bases at V and 3 bases at J, leaving 3 bases unmatched. The DNA for the CDR3 is TGTGCCAGCAGTGGTGGGACTAGCGGGAAAGAGACCCAGTACTTC. Translation gives CASSGGTSGKETQYF.

Note on this clonotype: One junction end does not reproduce the germline sequence, and a read error may be involved. The V call is TRBV9, the J call TRBJ1-4; 7 positions agree with TRBD1. The germline CDR1 and CDR2 sequences are SGDLS and YYNGEE. The length of the CDR3 is 16 residues. The CDR3: CASSPQGGTTNEKLFF. CDR3 DNA: TGTGCCAGCAGCCCCCAGGGGGGTACGACTAATGAAAAACTGTTTTTC.

The gene calls are TRBV7-2 and TRBJ2-3; D uncertain. Trimming removed 6 bases from V and 0 bases from J, with 13 bases in between. The CDR3 contains 15 residues. The germline V gene has CDR1 SGHTA and CDR2 FQGNSA. The CDR3 coding sequence is TGTGCCAGCAGTCCGAGCTACACTAGCACAGATACGCAGTATTTT. It yields the protein CASSPSYTSTDTQYF.

This clonotype was observed at least ten times. The chain has TRBV9 and TRBJ2-1, with 8 nucleotides matching TRBD2. CDR3 length: 15 amino acids. V lost 0 bases, J lost 1 base, and 0 bases stayed unmatched. CDR1 is SGDLS, CDR2 YYNGEE, per germline. CDR3 DNA sequence: TGTGCCAGCAGCGTAGGCGGGAGGTCCTACAATGAGCAGTTCTTC. The encoded protein is CASSVGGRSYNEQFF.

This clonotype was seen ten or more times. The chain employs TRBV11-2 and TRBJ2-7; possible D gene TRBD1, 5 bases. CDR3 length: 15 residues. V lost 2 bases and J lost 4, with 15 bases in between. Germline V CDR1 and CDR2: SGHAT, FQNNGV. CDR3 sequence (DNA): TGTGCCAGCAGCTTACGTGGACAAATCCTTTACGAGCAGTACTTC. It translates to CASSLRGQILYEQYF.

Ten or more counts support this clonotype. The chain recombines TRBV25-1 with TRBJ2-2; D not resolved. Trimming removed 5 bases from V and 9 bases from J, with 10 bases in between. The germline gives CDR1 MGHDK, CDR2 SYGVNS. The CDR3 spans 12 residues. Here the CDR3 reads CASSPTDRELFF. In DNA, the CDR3 is TGTGCCAGCAGTCCGACCGACCGGGAGCTGTTTTTT.

This rearrangement joins TRBV12-3 or TRBV12-4 to TRBJ2-4, with D uncertain. V lost 3 bases and J lost 0, with 6 bases in between. This CDR3 is 14 amino acids long. CDR3 sequence (DNA): TGTGCCAGCAGTTTGAGTGGAGCCAAAAACATTCAGTACTTC. Its protein product is CASSLSGAKNIQYF.

This chain links TRBV5-1 with TRBJ2-5; 9 bases line up with TRBD2. Germline CDR1 is SGHRS and CDR2 is YFSETQ. This CDR3 is built from 15 residues. V lost 0 bases, J lost 4 bases, and 4 bases stayed unmatched. The CDR3 DNA reads TGCGCCAGCAGCTTGGCTAGCGGGGATGGAGAGACCCAGTACTTC. It is translated as CASSLASGDGETQYF.

This clonotype has a count of ten or more. V is TRBV7-9 and J is TRBJ2-2; possible D gene TRBD2, 6 bases. The germline gives CDR1 SEHNR, CDR2 FQNEAQ (reference sequence). The V gene lost 3 bases and the J gene lost 3 bases, with 11 bases spanning the gap. The length of the CDR3 is 15 residues. CDR3 sequence reads: CASSFSREDTGELFF. CDR3 coding DNA: TGTGCCAGCAGCTTCAGCAGGGAGGACACCGGGGAGCTGTTTTTT.

In its sample, this clonotype was seen many times. This chain joins TRBV18 and TRBJ2-5, with 8 nucleotides matching TRBD1. With 5 bases clipped from V and 4 bases from J, the junction kept 12 bases outside the gene matches. Germline V lookup: CDR1 KGHSH, CDR2 LQKENI. This CDR3 spans 16 amino acids. The CDR3 region is CASSKLDRGEGETQYF. The CDR3 bases are TGTGCCAGCTCAAAATTAGACAGGGGCGAAGGAGAGACCCAGTACTTC.

This clonotype occurred a few times. The chain is built from TRBV10-2 and TRBJ2-2; D is ambiguous. CDR3 size: 15 residues. V was pared by 2 bases and J by 1 base, with 8 bases between. CDR1 is WSHSY, CDR2 SAAADI, per germline. This CDR3 is CASSEPKGNTGELFF. CDR3 sequence (DNA): TGCGCCAGCAGTGAGCCCAAGGGGAACACCGGGGAGCTGTTTTTT.

In this sample, this clonotype turned up many times. The rearrangement uses TRBV7-6 and TRBJ2-5; 12 bases match TRBD2. The CDR3 length is 16 residues. V lost 5 bases and J lost 7; bases outside the gene matches: 11. Germline V gene lookup returns CDR1 SGHVS and CDR2 FNYEAQ. The CDR3 protein is CASSLSSGRAIGTQYF. The CDR3 region has the DNA TGTGCCAGCAGCCTTTCTAGCGGGAGGGCCATAGGGACCCAGTACTTC.

The genes are TRBV7-8 and TRBJ2-5; D gene unclear. The CDR3 length is 14 residues. The V end lost 2 bases, the J end lost 0 bases, and 7 bases lay between the germline ends. CDR1 and CDR2 (germline): SGHVS, FQNEAQ. The CDR3 here is CASSLQSDQETQYF. CDR3 in DNA: TGTGCCAGCAGCTTACAGTCAGACCAAGAGACCCAGTACTTC. Looking up the rest from reference TRBV7-8 and TRBJ2-5 gives the full variable domain: GAGVSQSPRYKVAKRGQDVALRCDPISGHVSLFWYQQALGQGPEFLTYFQNEAQLDKSGLPSDRFFAERPEGSVSTLKIQRTQQEDSAVYLCASSLQSDQETQYFGPGTRLLVL.

This clonotype appeared many times. The V gene is TRBV28, the J gene TRBJ1-2; D not certain. Deletions cut 2 bases from V and 11 bases from J, with 12 bases between. This CDR3 contains 12 residues. The germline gives CDR1 MDHEN, CDR2 SYDVKM. CDR3 region: CASSLPTIPYTF. CDR3 in DNA: TGTGCCAGCAGTTTACCGACAATTCCGTACACCTTC.

The rearrangement uses TRBV2 and TRBJ1-4; 9 positions match TRBD1. The CDR3 covers 15 residues. In germline, CDR1 is SNHLY, CDR2 FYNNEI. J lost 3 bases, V lost 7 bases, and 6 bases had no gene match. DNA for the CDR3: TGTGCCAGCACCGGACAGGGGAATTCTAATGAAAAACTGTTTTTT. Protein: CASTGQGNSNEKLFF.

V usage is TRBV28 and J usage is TRBJ2-7, with TRBD2 as a possible D gene (5 bases). Germline V gene sequence: CDR1 MDHEN, CDR2 SYDVKM. The CDR3 length is 13 residues. V was clipped by 6 bases and J by 6 bases, with 15 bases between them. The DNA of the CDR3 is TGTGCCAGCAGGGAGGAGGTATCGGGCGAGCAGTACTTC. This gives the protein CASREEVSGEQYF. Drawing the rest from reference TRBV28 and TRBJ2-7, the complete variable domain is DVKVTQSSRYLVKRTGEKVFLECVQDMDHENMFWYRQDPGLGLRLIYFSYDVKMKEKGDIPEGYSVSREKKERFSLILESASTNQTSMYLCASREEVSGEQYFGPGTRLTVT.